The clone carrying this T cell receptor beta chain has at least ten counts. Its antigen is not identified. TCRdb redid the calling of the multiplex PCR reads with MiXCR, one entry per CDR3 protein. Found here are roughly 220,000 distinct CDR3 sequences, 34% of them singletons; the top ten hold approximately 4%. V dropped 5 bases and J dropped 2; count of bases not matched to a gene: 11. Germline V gives CDR1 SGHTA, CDR2 FQGNSA. The CDR3 length is 17 residues. The entry originates in a study of breast tumors, draining lymph nodes, adjacent tissues. The study, taken as a whole, reports: The lymph node origin of tumor T cells was framed as consistent with a hypothesis, not demonstrated. Data fit most tumor T cells coming from lymph node, expanding in tumor.

The lymph nodes were axillary draining lymph nodes from breast cancer patients. The chain is built from TRBV7-2 and TRBJ2-1; 8 nucleotides line up with TRBD2. The material sequenced was axillary lymph node tissue. The receptor was isolated from a female donor with breast cancer. Some clones in this sample may be carry-over from other donors' samples. The CDR3, as DNA: TGTGCCAGCAGCCCGAGACTAGCGACAACTACCTACAATGAGCAGTTCTTC. As protein: CASSPRLATTTYNEQFF.